These 6 T cell receptor beta chains originate from one sample sequenced in a study of blood T cell repertoires in COVID-19. The data were produced by immunoSEQ multiplex PCR, yet TCRdb's version contains in-frame clones alone and is incomplete. The repertoire holds about 68,000 clones, with roughly 85% as singletons. Sequenced material: peripheral blood. The receptors shown here come from a man in his thirties or forties with acute or convalescent COVID-19.

V and J are TRBV3-1 (or the pseudogene TRBV3-2) and TRBJ1-2; D remains ambiguous. Germline CDR1 LGHDT, CDR2 YNNKEL (reference sequence). V was trimmed by 4 bases and J by 2 bases, leaving 8 bases between them. This CDR3 region has 13 residues. The CDR3 nucleotides read TGTGCCAGCAGCCCCCGAGGGAACTATGGCTACACCTTC. Translating gives CASSPRGNYGYTF.

This chain links TRBV19 with TRBJ1-5; D perhaps matches TRBD1 (5 bases). The length of the CDR3 is 15 residues. Trimming stripped 4 bases from V and 0 bases from J, with 10 bases between. Germline loops: CDR1 LNHDA, CDR2 SQIVND (reference sequence). CDR3 sequence (DNA): TGTGCCAGTAGTAAGACAGCCCATAGCAATCAGCCCCAGCATTTT. Protein: CASSKTAHSNQPQHF.

This clone has a single count. The rearrangement uses TRBV14 and TRBJ2-7; 8 nucleotides line up with TRBD1. The J segment lost 6 bases and the V segment lost 0 bases, leaving 16 bases of the junction unmatched. The germline gives CDR1 SGHDN, CDR2 FVKESK. CDR3 size: 18 residues. This CDR3 is CASSQDIFPVTGGFEQYF. Here the CDR3 DNA reads TGTGCCAGCAGCCAAGACATATTCCCGGTAACAGGGGGATTCGAGCAGTACTTC.

The chain recombines TRBV3-1 (or the pseudogene TRBV3-2) with TRBJ2-4; tentative D call: TRBD1 (7 bases). Germline V lookup: CDR1 LGHDT, CDR2 YNNKEL (reference sequence). Deletions cut 4 bases from V and 3 bases from J, with 10 bases between. This CDR3 contains 14 residues. The CDR3 loop is CASSLQGGKNIQYF. Here the CDR3 DNA reads TGTGCCAGCAGCCTTCAGGGGGGCAAAAACATTCAGTACTTC.

The table lists this clone with many counts. CDR3 DNA: TGCAGCGCACGACTAGCGGGAGGGCCCCACAATGAGCAGTTCTTC. This sequence encodes CSARLAGGPHNEQFF. The rearrangement links TRBV29-1 to TRBJ2-1, with 14 bases lining up with TRBD2. Germline CDR1 is SQVTM and CDR2 is ANQGSEA. This CDR3 has 15 residues. Germline trimming cut 7 bases from V and 5 bases from J; bases unmatched to any gene: 7.

The chain links TRBV7-3 to TRBJ2-2; 10 nucleotides align to TRBD2. The CDR3 has 14 residues. Germline CDR1 SGHTA, CDR2 FQGTGA. V shed 5 bases, J shed 6 bases, and the junction held 3 bases outside the gene matches. DNA for the CDR3: TGTGCCAGCAGCCCTAGCGGGGGTCCCGGGGAGCTGTTTTTT. Amino acids: CASSPSGGPGELFF. The full variable domain, its missing parts supplied by reference TRBV7-3 and TRBJ2-2, is GAGVSQTPSNKVTEKGKYVELRCDPISGHTALYWYRQSLGQGPEFLIYFQGTGAADDSGLPNDRFFAVRPEGSVSTLKIQRTERGDSAVYLCASSPSGGPGELFFGEGSRLTVL.